Here is one T cell receptor (beta chain) with its context. Its matching antigen is unknown. Profiling relied on immunoSEQ multiplex PCR, and the TCRdb table lists in-frame clones only, not all of them. The sample has over 30,000 clones, 80% to 85% seen once. The data were obtained in a study of Siglec-9 on CD8 T cells in melanoma. Notes on the study in general: An effector memory CD8+ subset marked by Siglec-9 reportedly appeared to gather in melanoma.

The V and J ends lost 2 bases and 6 bases respectively, with 11 bases between them. Germline V gene data show CDR1 as ENHRY and CDR2 as SYGVKD. The CDR3 is 14 residues long. Sequencing used Siglec-9- CD8+ T cells sorted from blood. The chain carries TRBV10-3 and TRBJ2-1; maybe TRBD2 (5 bases). The source of this sequence is a human donor in good health. The CDR3 loop reads CAISEASSPNEQFF. The CDR3 DNA follows: TGTGCCATCAGTGAGGCTAGCTCCCCCAATGAGCAGTTCTTC.